These 28 T cell receptor beta chains were sequenced from one sample in a study of T cells in Graves' hyperthyroidism and ophthalmopathy. RNA transcripts yielded amplified TCR beta CDR3 regions. In the first-round RT-PCR of the TCR CDR3, the HTBI primer set was used. Each CDR3 protein is one row after TCRdb ran MiXCR on the multiplex PCR reads. This sample has roughly 500,000 distinct CDR3 sequences, with 35% to 50% found just once. Sequencing was carried out using peripheral blood or thyroid tissue (not recorded which). These receptors were taken from an adult woman with Graves' disease, either hyperthyroidism or ophthalmopathy (not recorded which).

This chain uses TRBV5-6 with TRBJ2-2; D possibly corresponds to TRBD1 (6 bases). CDR1 is SGHDT, CDR2 YYEEEE, per germline. The CDR3 runs to 15 residues. Trimming took off 3 bases at V and 4 bases at J, with 13 bases between the two ends. The CDR3 spells CASSSTQGRTGELFF. CDR3 nucleotide sequence: TGTGCCAGCAGCTCGACCCAGGGGCGCACCGGGGAGCTGTTTTTT.

This chain uses TRBV15 with TRBJ1-6; D may be TRBD1 (5 bases). The germline V gene encodes CDR1 LNHNV and CDR2 YYDKDF (reference sequence). The CDR3 totals 16 residues. Trimming left V 0 bases short and J 9 bases short, with 15 bases between. The DNA for the CDR3 is TGTGCCACCAGCAGAGATTTGGGGGTGGGAGGTTCACCCCTCCACTTT. Amino acid sequence: CATSRDLGVGGSPLHF.

The sample holds one count of this clonotype. The V call is TRBV15, the J call TRBJ1-4; 8 bases fit TRBD1. The CDR3 spans 16 residues. The germline V gene has CDR1 LNHNV and CDR2 YYDKDF (reference sequence). With V trimmed by 1 base and J by 10 bases, 11 bases remained unmatched. Written as DNA, the CDR3 is TGTGCCACCAGCAGAGGGACACAGGGGGGGATTGTAAAACTGTTTTTT. Encoded protein: CATSRGTQGGIVKLFF.

This clonotype has only a few counts. CDR3 DNA sequence: TGCAGCGTTAGTCAGGGGCGGGAACAGCCCCAGCATTTT. Protein: CSVSQGREQPQHF. The V call is TRBV29-1, the J call TRBJ1-5, with D perhaps matching TRBD1 (6 bases). CDR1 SQVTM and CDR2 ANQGSEA come from the germline V gene. The CDR3 has 13 amino acids. V dropped 5 bases and J dropped 7 bases, with 15 bases sitting between them.

This clonotype was seen just once. This chain uses TRBV19 with TRBJ1-5; D is perhaps TRBD1 (5 bases). The CDR3 has 14 residues. With 9 bases removed from V and 6 bases from J, the gap between germline ends came to 18 bases. Germline V gives CDR1 LNHDA, CDR2 SQIVND (reference sequence). CDR3 sequence (DNA): TGTGCCAGCAGTTCGCAGGGATTTGGTCAGCCCCAGCATTTT. It translates to CASSSQGFGQPQHF.

This clonotype was recorded once. Germline and junction disagree at one end, which may indicate a read error. The genes are TRBV5-1 and TRBJ2-2; a weak D match, TRBD2 (5 bases). Germline V CDR1 and CDR2: SGHRS, YFSETQ. This CDR3 is built from 11 residues. The CDR3, as DNA: TGCGCCAGCAGCTTCGCCGGGGAGCTGGTTTTT. Protein sequence: CASSFAGELVF.

This chain joins TRBV24-1 and TRBJ1-1; 8 positions agree with TRBD1. CDR1 and CDR2 from the germline V gene are KGHDR and SFDVKD. The CDR3 is 14 residues long. With 4 bases clipped from V and 4 bases from J, the junction kept 4 bases outside the gene matches. CDR3 sequence: CATSEAGTGTEAFF. The CDR3, as DNA: TGTGCCACCAGTGAGGCCGGGACAGGCACTGAAGCTTTCTTT.

In this sample, this clonotype turned up a few times. The rearrangement links TRBV10-3 to TRBJ1-6; 10 bases are a match to TRBD1. The germline gives CDR1 ENHRY, CDR2 SYGVKD. V was clipped by 5 bases and J by 8 bases; unmatched bases: 6. This CDR3 has 15 residues. CDR3 nucleotides: TGTGCCATCAGTTCGGGACAGGGGAATCATTCACCCCTCCACTTT. As protein: CAISSGQGNHSPLHF.

V and J are TRBV7-2 and TRBJ2-3, with D possibly TRBD2 on 7 matching bases. This CDR3 region has 16 residues. Trimming stripped 5 bases from V and 4 bases from J, with 19 bases between. Germline V gene data show CDR1 as SGHTA and CDR2 as FQGNSA. CDR3 protein: CASSRLGGATSDTQYF. The DNA for the CDR3 is TGTGCCAGCAGCCGATTGGGGGGGGCAACATCAGATACGCAGTATTTT.

V and J are TRBV20-1 and TRBJ1-5; D is unclear. The V gene lost 6 bases and the J gene lost 0 bases, with 21 bases spanning the gap. Germline CDR1 is DFQATT and CDR2 is SNEGSKA (reference sequence). The CDR3 covers 17 residues. The CDR3 bases are TGCAGTGCCAGTGGTAGTGCAGAGTTACATAGCAATCAGCCCCAGCATTTT. The encoded protein is CSASGSAELHSNQPQHF.

This clonotype was observed at least ten times. The V call is TRBV7-2, the J call TRBJ1-5, with D unclear. The CDR3 is made up of 16 amino acids. The germline V gene encodes CDR1 SGHTA and CDR2 FQGNSA. V was clipped by 0 bases and J by 6 bases, with 15 bases between them. CDR3 sequence (DNA): TGTGCCAGCAGCTTAGCTGGGGTCCGGTCGGGTCAGCCCCAGCATTTT. This gives the protein CASSLAGVRSGQPQHF.

The rearrangement joins TRBV7-9 to TRBJ1-6; the D is unclear. Per the germline V gene, CDR1 is SEHNR and CDR2 is FQNEAQ (reference sequence). This CDR3 is built from 11 residues. V lost 5 bases and J lost 16, with 12 bases in between. In DNA, the CDR3 is TGTGCCAGCAGCGGACCCCTAACTCTCCACTTT. Protein: CASSGPLTLHF.

V usage is TRBV6-1 and J usage is TRBJ2-7; possible D gene TRBD1, 6 bases. CDR3 size: 14 residues. Between the trimmed V and J ends, which lost 8 bases and 3 bases, there was a span of 17 bases. Looked up from germline, CDR1 is MNHNS and CDR2 is SASEGT. CDR3 coding DNA: TGTGCCAGCGGGCGGGCAGGGGACGTCTACGAGCAGTACTTC. It yields the protein CASGRAGDVYEQYF.

With regard to this clonotype: This may arise from a read error, as a much more abundant clone is one base away. J is TRBJ2-5 and V is TRBV7-9; D is ambiguous. V was shortened by 4 bases and J by 5 bases, with 17 bases between the two germline ends. Germline CDR1 SEHNR, CDR2 FQNEAQ (reference sequence). This CDR3 is built from 15 residues. The CDR3 DNA reads TGTGCCAGCAGCTCACCGCGGCCAACACAGGAGACCCAGTACTTC. It is translated as CASSSPRPTQETQYF.

There are many counts of this clonotype. This chain uses TRBV12-5 with TRBJ2-5; D unclear. CDR3 size: 13 residues. V was shortened by 5 bases and J by 5 bases, with 12 bases between the two germline ends. Looked up from germline, CDR1 is LGHNT and CDR2 is FRNRAP. The CDR3: CASGHPMSETQYF. The CDR3 DNA sequence: TGTGCTAGTGGTCATCCAATGTCCGAGACCCAGTACTTC.

This clonotype showed up many times. The J gene is TRBJ2-7, the V gene TRBV12-3 or TRBV12-4; tentative D call: TRBD1 (6 bases). The V end was cut by 4 bases, the J end by 7 bases, with 17 bases between. The CDR3 is made up of 14 amino acids. CDR3 DNA sequence: TGTGCCAGCAGTTCGCTGGGGGCGCCTAGAGAGCAGTACTTC. Translating gives CASSSLGAPREQYF.

There are many counts of this clonotype. V and J are TRBV6-2 or TRBV6-3 and TRBJ1-6; 7 bases line up with TRBD1. The CDR3 covers 13 residues. V lost 10 bases and J lost 9; bases outside the gene matches: 9. Germline V lookup: CDR1 MNHEY, CDR2 SVGEGT. CDR3 coding DNA: TGTGCCACGAGACAGGGTCTAAGTTCACCCCTCCACTTT. Translated, it gives CATRQGLSSPLHF.

This clonotype was picked up a small number of times. The rearrangement joins TRBV20-1 to TRBJ1-5; TRBD1 might be the D (5 bases). The CDR3 runs to 16 residues. CDR1 and CDR2 (germline): DFQATT, SNEGSKA (reference sequence). V dropped 5 bases and J dropped 0 bases, with 17 bases sitting between them. CDR3 nucleotides: TGCAGTGCTGGGGAGGGGCCTCGAAATAGCAATCAGCCCCAGCATTTT. It specifies CSAGEGPRNSNQPQHF.

This clonotype turned up a few times. V and J are TRBV11-2 and TRBJ1-2; 8 bases fit TRBD1. Germline values: CDR1 SGHAT, CDR2 FQNNGV. The CDR3 is 16 amino acids. After removal of 5 bases from V and 4 bases from J, the junction contained 12 bases not matched to a gene. The CDR3 protein is CASSLGPTGVVYGYTF. The CDR3 DNA reads TGTGCCAGCAGCCTAGGACCGACAGGGGTAGTCTATGGCTACACCTTC. The full variable domain, completed using reference TRBV11-2 and TRBJ1-2, is EAGVAQSPRYKIIEKRQSVAFWCNPISGHATLYWYQQILGQGPKLLIQFQNNGVVDDSQLPKDRFSAERLKGVDSTLKIQPAKLEDSAVYLCASSLGPTGVVYGYTFGSGTRLTVV.

This rearrangement joins TRBV7-2 to TRBJ2-5; TRBD2 agrees at 11 bases. This CDR3 spans 17 amino acids. The V gene end was trimmed by 1 base and the J gene end by 1 base; junction bases not matched to a gene: 5. From germline, CDR1 is SGHTA and CDR2 FQGNSA. Here the CDR3 reads CASSLVVAGGGQETQYF. CDR3 sequence (DNA): TGTGCCAGCAGCTTAGTGGTAGCGGGAGGGGGCCAAGAGACCCAGTACTTC.

At least ten counts were recorded for this clonotype. This chain links TRBV29-1 with TRBJ1-4; D unclear. Trimming took off 7 bases at V and 2 bases at J, with 11 bases between the two ends. The germline CDR1 and CDR2 sequences are SQVTM and ANQGSEA. There are 13 residues in the CDR3. The CDR3 protein is CSAYGRTNEKLFF. The CDR3 DNA sequence: TGCAGCGCGTACGGGAGGACTAATGAAAAACTGTTTTTT. The whole variable domain, filled in from reference TRBV29-1 and TRBJ1-4, reads SAVISQKPSRDICQRGTSLTIQCQVDSQVTMMFWYRQQPGQSLTLIATANQGSEATYESGFVIDKFPISRPNLTFSTLTVSNMSPEDSSIYLCSAYGRTNEKLFFGSGTQLSVL.

The genes are TRBV7-1 and TRBJ2-7, with D uncertain. TRBV7-1 is flagged as an ORF with uncertain function. CDR3 length: 15 amino acids. V lost 6 bases, J lost 0 bases, and 15 bases lay in between. CDR3 residues: CASRLSRVSSYEQYF. DNA for the CDR3: TGTGCCAGCAGACTCAGTCGGGTTTCCTCCTACGAGCAGTACTTC.

In its sample, this clonotype was seen many times. Since a much larger clone is just one base distant, this may be a read error. The chain joins TRBV20-1 to TRBJ1-1, with D possibly TRBD1 on 6 matching bases. The CDR3 has 14 residues. CDR1 and CDR2 (germline): DFQATT, SNEGSKA (reference sequence). CDR3 region: CSAGDGGGNTEAFF. The CDR3 DNA follows: TGCAGTGCTGGAGATGGGGGCGGTAACACTGAAGCTTTCTTT.

The chain uses TRBV2 and TRBJ1-6; no reliable D call. The CDR3 runs 13 residues. Germline CDR1 SNHLY, CDR2 FYNNEI. V was shortened by 7 bases and J by 10 bases, with 14 bases between the two germline ends. The CDR3 protein is CASNPVFGSPLHF. Here the CDR3 DNA reads TGTGCCAGCAACCCCGTATTTGGCTCACCCCTCCACTTT.

This clonotype was seen repeatedly, ten times or more. The chain has TRBV5-8 and TRBJ1-3; D gene unclear. The ends were cut back, 1 base at V and 4 bases at J, with 6 bases in the middle. Germline-derived CDR1 and CDR2 are SGHTS and YDEGEE. This CDR3 has 13 amino acids. This CDR3 reads CASSLIGGNTIYF. The CDR3 DNA follows: TGTGCCAGCAGCTTGATAGGAGGAAACACCATATATTTT.

In the case of this clonotype: This may come from a read error, since a much larger clone is one base off. This chain uses TRBV7-2 with TRBJ1-2; D gene uncertain. CDR3 length equals 12 residues. The V gene's germline CDR1 is SGHTA and CDR2 FQGNSA. CDR3 amino acids: CAGSLALETLSF. The CDR3 DNA follows: TGTGCCGGCAGCTTAGCTCTGGAGACTCTCTCCTTC.

V usage is TRBV4-2 and J usage is TRBJ1-2; 7 bases fit TRBD1. J gave up 5 bases and V 6 bases, and 6 bases lay outside the gene matches. The CDR3 is made up of 13 amino acids. Per germline, CDR1 LGHNA and CDR2 YNFKEQ. CDR3 residues: CASRQQGHYGYTF. Written as DNA, the CDR3 is TGTGCCAGCAGACAACAGGGGCATTATGGCTACACCTTC.

This clonotype was counted between two and nine times. The chain employs TRBV20-1 and TRBJ2-7; D not certain. The CDR3 is made up of 10 amino acids. Germline CDR1 DFQATT, CDR2 SNEGSKA (reference sequence). V lost 5 bases and J lost 6, with 8 bases in between. The CDR3, as DNA: TGCAGTGCTGAACATGGCGAGCAGTACTTC. It encodes CSAEHGEQYF.